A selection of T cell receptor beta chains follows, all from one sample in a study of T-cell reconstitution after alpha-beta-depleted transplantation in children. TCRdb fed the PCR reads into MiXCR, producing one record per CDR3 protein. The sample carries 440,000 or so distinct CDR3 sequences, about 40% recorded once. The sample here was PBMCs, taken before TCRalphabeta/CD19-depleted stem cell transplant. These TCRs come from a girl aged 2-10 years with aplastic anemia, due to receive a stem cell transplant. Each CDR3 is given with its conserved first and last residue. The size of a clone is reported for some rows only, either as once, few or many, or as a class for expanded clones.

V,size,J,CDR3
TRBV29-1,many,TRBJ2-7,CSVTSGGRTYEQYF
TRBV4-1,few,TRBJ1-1,CASSQVGQGLDTEAFF
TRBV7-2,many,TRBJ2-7,CASSSGVMEWGHYEQYF
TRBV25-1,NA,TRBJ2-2,CASSEPNTGELFF
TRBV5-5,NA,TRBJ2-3,CASSLGSSGGTDMQYF
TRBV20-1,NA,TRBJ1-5,CSAIDRAGDQPQHF
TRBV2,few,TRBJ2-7,CASSRDPSSYEQYF
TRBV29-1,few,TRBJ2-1,CSVVRFLSSYNEQFF
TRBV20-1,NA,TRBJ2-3,CSARDPRSTDTQYF
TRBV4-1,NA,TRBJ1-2,CASSQDHGTGGQGYGYTF
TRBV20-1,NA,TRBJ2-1,CSAIGTSGPRNEQFF